This T cell receptor (beta chain) was documented in a study of cytomegalovirus exposure and HLA in healthy donors. PCR used 60 Vbeta primers and 13 Jbeta primers. TCRdb's copy holds only in-frame clones and misses some; the assay was immunoSEQ multiplex PCR. The sample shows approximately 200,000 clones, roughly four fifths of them seen only once. Regarding this clone: Antigen specificity is unknown.

Study-wide results and limits: Other equally common chains were less clonally expanded than HLA-associated TCR beta chains, a later analysis showed. Previously analyzed data showed that most TCR beta V segments were productive at a frequency of about 87% or about 30%. Associated with HLA alleles at 0.05 false discovery rate in a later analysis were about 17,000 TCR beta sequences. For TCR beta chains, V- and J-gene trimming was later linked to a missense DCLRE1C variant.

The V and J ends lost 8 bases and 7 bases respectively, with 15 bases between them. CDR1 and CDR2 (germline): SNHLY, FYNNEI. CDR3 length equals 13 residues. This clonotype originated in a woman in her 50s in good health and CMV-seropositive. The sequencing input was PBMCs. V usage is TRBV2 and J usage is TRBJ2-1; a weak D match, TRBD2 (5 bases). The chain's CDR3 is CASRTGMSNEQFF. The CDR3, as DNA: TGTGCCAGCCGTACGGGGATGTCGAATGAGCAGTTCTTC.